The T cell receptor beta chain described here comes from a study of cytomegalovirus exposure and HLA in healthy donors. Method: immunoSEQ multiplex PCR; TCRdb's copy keeps in-frame clones and lacks some. Of 160,000 or so clones detected, 70% to 90% appear once; the ten largest clones hold roughly 3%. Note on this clone: The antigen is undetermined.

General study points: Among TCR sequences, most were rare, though some public TCRs appeared in many donors. Reports credit the classifier with highly specific, highly sensitive diagnosis of cytomegalovirus status.

The CDR3 runs to 11 residues. CDR1 is GTSNPN, CDR2 SVGIG, per germline (reference sequence). The V end was cut by 5 bases, the J end by 8 bases, with 12 bases between. The TCR sequence derives from a man between 18 and 29 years old in good health and CMV-seronegative. Sequenced: PBMCs. The chain recombines TRBV30 with TRBJ1-1; perhaps TRBD1 as D (6 bases). CDR3 nucleotide sequence: TGTGCCTGGGCACAGGGATGGGAAGCTTTCTTT. Encoded protein: CAWAQGWEAFF. Full variable domain (remainder filled in from reference TRBV30 and TRBJ1-1): SQTIHQWPATLVQPVGSPLSLECTVEGTSNPNLYWYRQAAGRGLQLLFYSVGIGQISSEVPQNLSASRPQDRQFILSSKKLLLSDSGFYLCAWAQGWEAFFGQGTRLTVV.